Listed below are T cell receptor beta chains from one sample, sequenced in a study of PD-1 blockade in classical Hodgkin lymphoma. Generated by immunoSEQ multiplex PCR, the TCRdb table keeps only in-frame clones and is missing some. The sample contains approximately 57,000 clones, approximately 90% of which appear only once. This specimen consisted of peripheral blood mononuclear cells (PBMCs), obtained before the second cycle of nivolumab. The receptors were gathered from a human donor with classical Hodgkin lymphoma. Each CDR3 is given with its conserved first and last residue.

j_call,v_call,cdr3_aa
TRBJ1-5,TRBV7-9,CASSRPNQPQHF
TRBJ1-2,TRBV5-1,CASSLPPQGNYGYTF
TRBJ2-3,TRBV27,CASSPSPPDTQYF
TRBJ2-1,TRBV5-1,CASSLVGEPNEQFF
TRBJ2-3,TRBV10-3,CAIKSEGGGSGSTDTQYF
TRBJ1-4,TRBV28,CASSLRVGNEKLFF
TRBJ1-1,TRBV7-9,CASSSPPGYNTEAFF
TRBJ2-5,TRBV6-1,CASILIAGVQETQYF
TRBJ1-3,TRBV2,CASSEAPASSGNTIYF
TRBJ2-2,TRBV30,CALAGFGEGPGTGELFF
TRBJ1-2,TRBV6-6,CASSYAKGASYGYTF
TRBJ2-3,TRBV7-2,CASSPRGLAGVVDTQYF
TRBJ2-7,TRBV4-1,CASRGEGAYEQYF
TRBJ2-5,TRBV28,CASSPRALGVQETQYF
TRBJ1-2,TRBV7-9,CASSLPGDLLGYGYTF
TRBJ2-7,TRBV18,CASSPTFGALSSYEQYF
TRBJ2-7,TRBV18,CASSPQVGTSSSYEQYF
TRBJ2-1,TRBV4-1,CASSQDATEGNNEQFF
TRBJ1-5,TRBV21-1,CASSKSGQTSSYQPQHF
TRBJ1-5,TRBV7-9,CASSLGGLSNQPQHF
TRBJ1-5,TRBV9,CASSAWGTINQPQHF
TRBJ1-5,TRBV30,CAWTLGGGHQPQHF
TRBJ2-7,TRBV11-2,CASSLVLGRAYEQYF
TRBJ1-4,TRBV18,CASSPTEATNEKLFF
TRBJ2-7,TRBV27,CASSSRTGEGYEQYF
TRBJ2-7,TRBV18,CASSPTTSGGAHEQYF
TRBJ2-7,TRBV28,CASSPRSYEQYF
TRBJ1-5,TRBV2,CASSEAVRGHDQPQHF